The next 24 T cell receptor beta chains were all read from a single sample in a study of blood T cell repertoires in COVID-19 (dated by TCRdb to the early 2020s). The receptor library was made with the immunoSEQ multiplex PCR assay. TCRdb took this table from immuneACCESS and kept in-frame rearrangements with V and J called. Such tables lack part of the clones; where checked against another copy, unresolved V genes explain under half of the gap, and the rest is unexplained. The sample table records more than 200,000 clones; more than 85% of these occur just once. Around 5.1% of the sample is in the top ten clones. Sequenced input: peripheral blood. The receptors come from an older woman with COVID-19, enrolled during active disease.

This sequence joins TRBV12-3 or TRBV12-4 and TRBJ1-2, with a tentative D call TRBD1 (6 bases). The CDR3 contains 13 residues. V was clipped by 6 bases and J by 2 bases, with 10 bases between them. For the CDR3, the DNA is TGTGCCAGCAGAGAAAGGGGGAACTATGGCTACACCTTC. Translation: CASRERGNYGYTF.

The V call is TRBV15, the J call TRBJ1-3, with 10 positions matching TRBD1. The CDR3 sequence is 18 residues long. In germline, CDR1 is LNHNV, CDR2 YYDKDF (reference sequence). V dropped 0 bases and J dropped 0; count of bases not matched to a gene: 5. This CDR3 reads CATSRDWGTGASGNTIYF. In DNA, the CDR3 is TGTGCCACCAGCAGAGATTGGGGGACAGGGGCCTCTGGAAACACCATATATTTT.

The chain combines TRBV6-1 with TRBJ1-2; D ambiguous. The CDR3 sequence is 17 residues long. With 0 bases removed from V and 4 bases from J, the gap between germline ends came to 18 bases. Germline-derived CDR1 and CDR2 are MNHNS and SASEGT. CDR3 loop: CASSEATSNFRTYGYTF. The DNA for the CDR3 is TGTGCCAGCAGTGAAGCAACGTCTAATTTCCGTACCTATGGCTACACCTTC.

V usage is TRBV3-1 (or the pseudogene TRBV3-2) and J usage is TRBJ1-4; no definite D call. Germline CDR1 LGHDT, CDR2 YNNKEL (reference sequence). V lost 3 bases and J lost 5, with 13 bases in between. The CDR3 runs 15 residues. CDR3 nucleotides: TGTGCCAGCAGCCACCCCGGGAGCCCGAATGAAAAACTGTTTTTT. This encodes CASSHPGSPNEKLFF.

V is TRBV3-1 (or the pseudogene TRBV3-2) and J is TRBJ2-7; D is unresolved. This CDR3 region has 15 residues. Trimming took off 1 base at V and 3 bases at J, with 13 bases between the two ends. The germline CDR1 and CDR2 sequences are LGHDT and YNNKEL (reference sequence). The CDR3 DNA is TGTGCCAGCAGCCAAGGATTGCGGAGCAACTACGAGCAGTACTTC. Residues: CASSQGLRSNYEQYF.

The chain combines TRBV9 with TRBJ1-4, with 8 positions matching TRBD1. The germline gives CDR1 SGDLS, CDR2 YYNGEE. After removal of 3 bases from V and 6 bases from J, the junction contained 7 bases not matched to a gene. This CDR3 is built from 15 residues. The CDR3 coding sequence is TGTGCCAGCAGCGCCTACCAGGGGGCCGATGAAAAACTGTTTTTT. It is translated as CASSAYQGADEKLFF.

The chain links TRBV15 to TRBJ2-1, with D maybe TRBD1 (5 bases). This CDR3 has 19 residues. Between the trimmed V and J ends, which lost 5 bases and 4 bases, there was a span of 27 bases. Per the germline V gene, CDR1 is LNHNV and CDR2 is YYDKDF (reference sequence). CDR3 residues: CATSGQSWVWAEKYNEQFF. CDR3 nucleotide sequence: TGTGCCACCAGCGGACAATCCTGGGTTTGGGCAGAGAAATACAATGAGCAGTTCTTC. The entire variable domain, with the rest obtained from reference TRBV15 and TRBJ2-1, is as follows: DAMVIQNPRYQVTQFGKPVTLSCSQTLNHNVMYWYQQKSSQAPKLLFHYYDKDFNNEADTPDNFQSRRPNTSFCFLDIRSPGLGDTAMYLCATSGQSWVWAEKYNEQFFGPGTRLTVL.

The chain employs TRBV10-3 and TRBJ1-2; the match to TRBD1 covers 7 bases. CDR1 ENHRY and CDR2 SYGVKD come from the germline V gene. The trim removed 3 bases at V and 4 bases at J, leaving 8 bases unmatched. This CDR3 spans 15 amino acids. CDR3 DNA: TGTGCCATCAGTGATGGGACCGGGACAGCCTATGGCTACACCTTC. Translated: CAISDGTGTAYGYTF.

V is TRBV11-2 and J is TRBJ2-1, with D maybe TRBD2 (6 bases). The CDR3 is 16 residues long. Trimming shortened V by 1 base and J by 4 bases, and 14 bases separated the two germline ends. From germline, CDR1 is SGHAT and CDR2 FQNNGV. CDR3 amino acids: CASSLVTSGHYNEQFF. In DNA, the CDR3 is TGTGCCAGCAGCTTAGTAACAAGCGGGCATTACAATGAGCAGTTCTTC.

The V and J genes are TRBV5-1 and TRBJ2-2; a weak D match, TRBD1 (6 bases). The CDR3 runs to 17 residues. V was pared by 2 bases and J by 0 bases, with 14 bases between. Germline V gene lookup returns CDR1 SGHRS and CDR2 YFSETQ. This CDR3 is CASSLNLQGPNTGELFF. CDR3 in DNA: TGCGCCAGCAGCTTAAACTTACAGGGTCCGAACACCGGGGAGCTGTTTTTT.

The chain has TRBV18 and TRBJ1-2, with no clear D. The CDR3 contains 14 residues. Germline V gene data show CDR1 as KGHSH and CDR2 as LQKENI. V gave up 2 bases and J gave up 3 bases, with 10 bases separating them. The CDR3 here is CASSPGTDYYGYTF. Written as DNA, the CDR3 is TGTGCCAGCTCACCAGGCACCGACTACTATGGCTACACCTTC.

The rearrangement joins TRBV10-3 to TRBJ2-7; the D gene is possibly TRBD2 (5 bases). CDR1 and CDR2 from the germline V gene are ENHRY and SYGVKD. The CDR3 spans 14 residues. Trimming cost V 0 bases and J 5 bases, with 11 bases left between them. The CDR3 is CAISESATRDEQYF. The CDR3 DNA sequence: TGTGCCATCAGTGAGTCAGCCACTAGGGACGAGCAGTACTTC.

J is TRBJ2-1 and V is TRBV18; TRBD2 agrees at 9 bases. The CDR3 spans 16 residues. The germline CDR1 and CDR2 sequences are KGHSH and LQKENI. Trimming removed 3 bases from V and 5 bases from J; junction bases left unmatched: 8. The DNA of the CDR3 is TGTGCCAGCTCACCGAGGGGCGGGAGGGGAAACAATGAGCAGTTCTTC. Protein sequence: CASSPRGGRGNNEQFF. The full variable domain, in which reference TRBV18 and TRBJ2-1 provide the parts outside the CDR3, is NAGVMQNPRHLVRRRGQEARLRCSPMKGHSHVYWYRQLPEEGLKFMVYLQKENIIDESGMPKERFSAEFPKEGPSILRIQQVVRGDSAAYFCASSPRGGRGNNEQFFGPGTRLTVL.

This sequence joins TRBV27 and TRBJ1-2; D ambiguous. The germline V and J ends were trimmed by 3 bases and 3 bases, with 8 bases remaining between them. In germline, CDR1 is MNHEY, CDR2 SMNVEV (reference sequence). The CDR3 spans 13 residues. The CDR3 reads CASSFGHHYGYTF. In nucleotides, the CDR3 is TGTGCCAGCAGTTTCGGTCATCACTATGGCTACACCTTC.

The J gene is TRBJ2-7, the V gene TRBV4-2; maybe TRBD1 (6 bases). The CDR3 sequence is 16 residues long. V dropped 5 bases and J dropped 6 bases, with 23 bases sitting between them. Per germline, CDR1 LGHNA and CDR2 YNFKEQ. Written as DNA, the CDR3 is TGTGCCAGCAGCTTATTCCGTACAGGGAACCCCTCCGAGCAGTACTTC. It specifies CASSLFRTGNPSEQYF.

V and J are TRBV4-1 and TRBJ2-1, with unresolved D. Trimming stripped 1 base from V and 5 bases from J, with 12 bases between. The CDR3 runs 15 residues. CDR1 MGHRA and CDR2 YSYEKL come from the germline V gene. The CDR3 protein is CASSQVGAVNNEQFF. DNA for the CDR3: TGCGCCAGCAGCCAAGTCGGCGCGGTAAACAATGAGCAGTTCTTC.

V is TRBV6-2 or TRBV6-3 and J is TRBJ2-1, with TRBD2 matching over 14 bases. Germline V lookup: CDR1 MNHEY, CDR2 SVGEGT. This CDR3 has 16 residues. Germline trimming cut 5 bases from V and 6 bases from J; bases unmatched to any gene: 6. CDR3 sequence reads: CASSNGGLAGVNEQFF. The CDR3 DNA reads as TGTGCCAGCAGTAACGGGGGACTAGCGGGAGTCAATGAGCAGTTCTTC.

This clone was seen just once. J is TRBJ2-1 and V is TRBV2, with D perhaps matching TRBD2 (6 bases). This CDR3 spans 15 amino acids. Germline V lookup: CDR1 SNHLY, CDR2 FYNNEI. V lost 6 bases to trimming and J lost 6 bases, with 18 bases between them. CDR3 sequence reads: CASRARTTAGNEQFF. CDR3 sequence (DNA): TGTGCCAGCAGAGCAAGGACTACCGCCGGCAATGAGCAGTTCTTC.

The chain combines TRBV6-2 or TRBV6-3 with TRBJ2-7; 9 bases are a match to TRBD1. Germline CDR1 and CDR2: MNHEY and SVGEGT. This CDR3 has 17 amino acids. The J segment lost 6 bases and the V segment lost 5 bases, leaving 17 bases of the junction unmatched. The CDR3 bases are TGTGCCAGCAGTACCGCCCAAGGAGGGACAGGGACAGGCGAGCAGTACTTC. Its translation: CASSTAQGGTGTGEQYF.

The J gene is TRBJ2-3, the V gene TRBV10-3; a possible D gene is TRBD2 (6 bases). CDR1 ENHRY and CDR2 SYGVKD come from the germline V gene. This CDR3 comprises 15 residues. Trimming removed 3 bases at V and 5 bases at J, with 15 bases between. The CDR3 protein is CAISDPRAGLDTQYF. CDR3 in DNA: TGTGCCATCAGTGATCCGCGGGCGGGATTAGATACGCAGTATTTT.

This chain uses TRBV7-7 with TRBJ2-2; D possibly corresponds to TRBD2 (6 bases). This CDR3 region has 13 residues. Germline V CDR1 and CDR2: SSHAT, FNYEAQ (reference sequence). Deletions cut 2 bases from V and 7 bases from J, with 8 bases between. The CDR3 nucleotides are TGTGCCAGCAGCTTAAAGGGAGGCGGGGAGCTGTTTTTT. Its protein is CASSLKGGGELFF.

The chain employs TRBV7-9 and TRBJ2-5, with 11 bases aligning to TRBD2. V lost 5 bases and J lost 1; bases outside the gene matches: 3. The V gene's germline CDR1 is SEHNR and CDR2 FQNEAQ (reference sequence). This CDR3 has 15 residues. CDR3 residues: CASSLGLAVQETQYF. The CDR3 coding sequence is TGTGCCAGCAGCCTGGGACTAGCGGTCCAAGAGACCCAGTACTTC.

This chain connects TRBV9 to TRBJ1-2, with no clear D. The CDR3 runs to 15 residues. The ends were cut back, 3 bases at V and 7 bases at J, with 19 bases in the middle. CDR1 and CDR2 (germline): SGDLS, YYNGEE. The CDR3 reads CASSAPARDAGGYTF. For the CDR3, the DNA is TGTGCCAGCAGCGCCCCTGCCCGCGATGCGGGTGGCTACACCTTC.

The V gene is TRBV7-9, the J gene TRBJ1-5, with D unclear. V lost 8 bases and J 11 bases, leaving 13 bases between the germline ends. CDR3 size: 11 residues. Germline V CDR1 and CDR2: SEHNR, FQNEAQ (reference sequence). The CDR3 loop reads CASGEVSAQHF. CDR3 sequence (DNA): TGTGCCAGCGGAGAGGTTTCAGCCCAGCATTTT.